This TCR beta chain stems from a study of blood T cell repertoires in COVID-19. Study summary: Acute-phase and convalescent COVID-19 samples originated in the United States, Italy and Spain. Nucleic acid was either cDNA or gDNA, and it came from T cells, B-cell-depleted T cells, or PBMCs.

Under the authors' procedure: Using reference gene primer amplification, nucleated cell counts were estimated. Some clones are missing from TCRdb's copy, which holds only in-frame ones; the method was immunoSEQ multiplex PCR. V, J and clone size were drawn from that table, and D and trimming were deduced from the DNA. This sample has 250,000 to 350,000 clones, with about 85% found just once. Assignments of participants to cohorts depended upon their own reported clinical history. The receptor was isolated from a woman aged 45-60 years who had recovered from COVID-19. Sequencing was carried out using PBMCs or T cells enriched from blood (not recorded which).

This CDR3 is CASSSSGRALNTQYF. CDR3 DNA: TGTGCCAGCAGTTCTAGCGGGAGGGCCTTAAATACGCAGTATTTT. The chain is built from TRBV7-3 and TRBJ2-3; 12 bases fit TRBD2. The CDR3 contains 15 residues. From germline, CDR1 is SGHTA and CDR2 FQGTGA. The V gene end was trimmed by 6 bases and the J gene end by 7 bases; junction bases not matched to a gene: 8.